The 20 T cell receptor beta chains below were found in one sample sequenced in a study of blood T cell repertoires in COVID-19. This table comes from immunoSEQ multiplex PCR, and its TCRdb copy is limited to in-frame clones, with some not included. The sample carries some 150,000 clones, roughly 84% recorded once. Sequencing used PBMCs or T cells enriched from blood (not recorded which). The receptors derive from a woman aged 45-65 years who had been exposed to COVID-19.

The rearrangement joins TRBV5-1 to TRBJ2-7, with a tentative D call TRBD1 (6 bases). The germline V gene encodes CDR1 SGHRS and CDR2 YFSETQ. The V end was cut by 6 bases, the J end by 2 bases, with 12 bases between. The CDR3 consists of 13 residues. Written as DNA, the CDR3 is TGCGCCAGCAAAGTACAGGGAACCTACGAGCAGTACTTC. Translation gives CASKVQGTYEQYF.

This sequence joins TRBV2 and TRBJ1-1; no firm D call. V was trimmed by 4 bases and J by 0 bases, leaving 15 bases between them. The CDR3 totals 16 residues. The V gene's germline CDR1 is SNHLY and CDR2 FYNNEI. Here the CDR3 DNA reads TGTGCCAGCAGTGCGGTCGGGTTTGGGTTGAACACTGAAGCTTTCTTT. This encodes CASSAVGFGLNTEAFF.

The V call is TRBV5-4, the J call TRBJ1-5; the match to TRBD1 covers 7 bases. The V gene's germline CDR1 is SGHNT and CDR2 YYREEE (reference sequence). There are 14 residues in the CDR3. Trimming cost V 0 bases and J 5 bases; bases outside gene matches: 2. The CDR3 region has the DNA TGTGCCAGCAGCTTGGACAGGGGAGATCAGCCCCAGCATTTT. It translates to CASSLDRGDQPQHF.

The count of this clone is one. CDR3 in amino acids: CASSPSLNRGHGELFF. DNA of the CDR3: TGTGCCAGCAGCCCTAGCCTCAACAGGGGACACGGGGAGCTGTTTTTT. The chain has TRBV7-3 and TRBJ2-2, with TRBD1 matching 7 bases. Germline assignment: CDR1 SGHTA and CDR2 FQGTGA. The CDR3 totals 16 residues. With 5 bases clipped from V and 7 bases from J, the junction kept 13 bases outside the gene matches.

The chain carries TRBV7-9 and TRBJ1-6, with D perhaps matching TRBD1 (6 bases). Germline CDR1 SEHNR, CDR2 FQNEAQ (reference sequence). The length of the CDR3 is 13 residues. V was cut by 5 bases and J by 9 bases, with 11 bases left in between. CDR3 residues: CASSREQGSPLHF. For the CDR3, the DNA is TGTGCCAGCAGCCGCGAACAGGGTTCACCCCTCCACTTT.

The CDR3 coding sequence is TGCGCCAGCAGCTTGACTAGCGGGAGTCGCACAGATACGCAGTATTTT. Its translation is CASSLTSGSRTDTQYF. The genes are TRBV5-1 and TRBJ2-3; 11 nucleotides align to TRBD2. Per germline, CDR1 SGHRS and CDR2 YFSETQ. The CDR3 totals 16 residues. V lost 1 base, J lost 1 base, and 2 bases stayed unmatched.

The chain's CDR3 is CASSLTEGGTDTQYF. The CDR3 DNA reads as TGTGCCAGCAGTTTAACAGAAGGCGGCACAGATACGCAGTATTTT. The V gene is TRBV27, the J gene TRBJ2-3; D is unresolved. The V and J ends lost 2 bases and 1 base respectively, with 10 bases between them. This CDR3 contains 15 residues. Germline values: CDR1 MNHEY, CDR2 SMNVEV (reference sequence).

On this clone itself: This sample also contains other DNA sequences that code for the same CDR3. The CDR3 DNA reads TGTGCCAGCAGCTATGGACAGGGGGCAGGTGGCTACACCTTC. It codes for CASSYGQGAGGYTF. The chain links TRBV2 to TRBJ1-2; 11 bases line up with TRBD1. Per germline, CDR1 SNHLY and CDR2 FYNNEI. Trimming at V came to 6 bases and at J to 7 bases, leaving 7 bases not matched to a gene. The CDR3 runs to 14 residues.

The J gene is TRBJ1-1, the V gene TRBV29-1; 9 positions match TRBD1. Germline CDR1 is SQVTM and CDR2 is ANQGSEA. This CDR3 contains 15 residues. Losses at the gene ends were 0 bases for V and 11 bases for J; bases not matched to a gene: 13. CDR3 amino acids: CSVEDPPGQGGWAFF. CDR3 sequence (DNA): TGCAGCGTTGAAGACCCGCCGGGACAGGGAGGTTGGGCTTTCTTT.

This chain links TRBV6-6 with TRBJ1-2; 7 bases map to TRBD1. The ends lost 6 bases at V and 10 bases at J; junction bases unmatched: 11. The CDR3 is made up of 13 amino acids. CDR1 is MNHNY and CDR2 is SVGAGI in the germline V gene (reference sequence). CDR3 amino acids: CASRTGLRVPYTF. The CDR3 DNA follows: TGTGCCAGCAGGACAGGGTTAAGGGTCCCCTACACCTTC.

This clone was seen a few times. This rearrangement joins TRBV4-1 to TRBJ2-3; 9 nucleotides agree with TRBD2. The germline CDR1 and CDR2 sequences are MGHRA and YSYEKL. After removal of 0 bases from V and 2 bases from J, the junction contained 9 bases not matched to a gene. The CDR3 sequence is 18 residues long. DNA of the CDR3: TGCGCCAGCAGCCAAGAACCCGCCCGCGGGGGGGCCACAGATACGCAGTATTTT. Protein sequence: CASSQEPARGGATDTQYF.

The chain recombines TRBV5-1 with TRBJ2-1; D might be TRBD1 (6 bases). V lost 2 bases and J 5 bases, leaving 14 bases between the germline ends. There are 15 residues in the CDR3. Germline CDR1 and CDR2: SGHRS and YFSETQ. CDR3 protein: CASSFYGTLDNEQFF. The CDR3 coding sequence is TGCGCCAGCAGCTTCTACGGGACACTGGACAATGAGCAGTTCTTC.

In this sample, this clone turned up once. The chain recombines TRBV5-5 with TRBJ1-1; D gene unclear. Trimming shortened V by 4 bases and J by 4 bases, and 14 bases separated the two germline ends. The germline CDR1 and CDR2 sequences are SGHKS and YYEKEE (reference sequence). The CDR3 covers 14 residues. In DNA, the CDR3 is TGTGCCAGCAGCCGATTTATGAGGGTCACTGAAGCTTTCTTT. It specifies CASSRFMRVTEAFF.

As DNA, the CDR3 is TGCGCCAGCAGCTTGGAGGGGTTCTATAATTCACCCCTCCACTTT. Translating it yields CASSLEGFYNSPLHF. This chain joins TRBV5-1 and TRBJ1-6; the D gene is possibly TRBD1 (5 bases). The CDR3 loop spans 15 amino acids. Germline-derived CDR1 and CDR2 are SGHRS and YFSETQ. The germline V and J ends were trimmed by 0 bases and 3 bases, with 7 bases remaining between them.

This chain uses TRBV5-4 with TRBJ2-1; 9 nucleotides line up with TRBD2. Germline CDR1 is SGHNT and CDR2 is YYREEE (reference sequence). The CDR3 covers 15 residues. Germline trimming cut 4 bases from V and 7 bases from J; bases unmatched to any gene: 9. CDR3 DNA: TGTGCCAGCAGCGCTATACGCGGGGGGGCGAATGAGCAGTTCTTC. This translates into CASSAIRGGANEQFF.

The V and J genes are TRBV7-8 and TRBJ1-5, with 7 nucleotides matching TRBD1. This CDR3 has 15 residues. V dropped 5 bases and J dropped 15; count of bases not matched to a gene: 19. The germline V gene encodes CDR1 SGHVS and CDR2 FQNEAQ. The DNA for the CDR3 is TGTGCCAGCAGCCCCTCCCGCGGACAGGCCCTTGGGAGGCATTTT. Its protein is CASSPSRGQALGRHF.

The count of this clone is one. The V and J genes are TRBV7-6 and TRBJ1-3; 7 bases are a match to TRBD1. CDR1 and CDR2 (germline): SGHVS, FNYEAQ. J gave up 0 bases and V 5 bases, and 4 bases lay outside the gene matches. The CDR3 is 15 amino acids. DNA of the CDR3: TGTGCCAGCAGCCATAACAGGGGCTCTGGAAACACCATATATTTT. It codes for CASSHNRGSGNTIYF. Full variable domain (rest looked up from reference TRBV7-6 and TRBJ1-3): GAGVSQSPRYKVTKRGQDVALRCDPISGHVSLYWYRQALGQGPEFLTYFNYEAQQDKSGLPNDRFSAERPEGSISTLTIQRTEQRDSAMYRCASSHNRGSGNTIYFGEGSWLTVV.

The rearrangement links TRBV3-1 (or the pseudogene TRBV3-2) to TRBJ1-2, with 12 bases identical to TRBD1. The germline V gene has CDR1 LGHDT and CDR2 YNNKEL (reference sequence). With 6 bases clipped from V and 8 bases from J, the junction kept 13 bases outside the gene matches. This CDR3 is 16 amino acids long. CDR3 amino acids: CASSSTGTGGASGYTF. The CDR3 region has the DNA TGTGCCAGCAGTAGTACCGGGACAGGGGGCGCGAGCGGCTACACCTTC.

The genes are TRBV3-1 (or the pseudogene TRBV3-2) and TRBJ2-3; D might be TRBD2 (6 bases). Between the trimmed V and J ends, which lost 1 base and 6 bases, there was a span of 20 bases. The CDR3 consists of 17 residues. From germline, CDR1 is LGHDT and CDR2 YNNKEL (reference sequence). CDR3 DNA sequence: TGTGCCAGCAGCCAAGTGAGGGGTGGGAGCGGGCCCGATACGCAGTATTTT. As protein: CASSQVRGGSGPDTQYF.

The gene calls are TRBV27 and TRBJ1-2; D gene uncertain. V was cut by 4 bases and J by 2 bases, with 14 bases left in between. CDR3 length: 15 residues. Germline loops: CDR1 MNHEY, CDR2 SMNVEV (reference sequence). The CDR3 reads CASSSDWTGNYGYTF. The DNA for the CDR3 is TGTGCCAGCAGTTCGGATTGGACGGGAAACTATGGCTACACCTTC.